This TCR beta chain is drawn from a study of T cell repertoires in cytomegalovirus infection. The germline CDR1 and CDR2 sequences are SGHTA and FQGNSA. The CDR3 contains 14 residues. V was shortened by 11 bases and J by 3 bases, with 18 bases between the two germline ends. This clonotype was found many times. Its antigen is unidentified. Via MiXCR, TCRdb re-called the reads, giving one row per CDR3 protein. Among 450,000 to 650,000 distinct CDR3 sequences listed, approximately 40% were seen once. Overall study findings and caveats: Summed frequency of public TCR beta families distinguished CMV carriers with the relevant HLA.

The chain employs TRBV7-2 and TRBJ2-3; D is possibly TRBD2 (7 bases). The TCR comes from a human donor in good health (CMV status not recorded). Some clones in this sample may be carry-over from other donors' samples. Sample: cultured PBMCs, taken from culture after CMV antigen stimulation. Written as DNA, the CDR3 is TGTGCCGCTTCTCCGGGGGGCGGAACAGATACGCAGTATTTT. Encoded protein: CAASPGGGTDTQYF.